The rows below give T cell receptor beta chains drawn from one sample of a study of breast tumors, draining lymph nodes, adjacent tissues. TCRdb itself ran the multiplex PCR reads through MiXCR, one entry per CDR3 protein. The sample lists about 200,000 distinct CDR3 sequences, approximately 31% occurring once. Sequencing was carried out using axillary lymph node tissue. Receptor source: a female donor with breast cancer. Some clones in this sample may be carry-over from other donors' samples. Both conserved end residues are part of each CDR3. The D gene is left open where the match is weak. For some rows the clone size is stated as once, few or many, or as a class when expanded; others skip it.

abundance	d_gene	j_gene	v_gene	CDR3nt	CDR3aa
many	.	TRBJ1-2	TRBV5-5	TGTGCCAGCAGGTCCACAGGGTCGGGCTATGGCTACACCTTC	CASRSTGSGYGYTF
many	.	TRBJ2-3	TRBV6-6	TGTGCCAGCTCCCAAATGAGGGATACGCAGTATTTT	CASSQMRDTQYF
many	TRBD1	TRBJ1-3	TRBV7-7	TGTGCTAGCAGCCCGGACAGGGGGCCTGGAAACACCATATATTTT	CASSPDRGPGNTIYF
few	TRBD1	TRBJ2-1	TRBV7-2	TGTGCCAGCAGCACCCGACAGGGAAGAAGTCCCTACGATGGGCAGTTCTTC	CASSTRQGRSPYDGQFF
many	.	TRBJ2-3	TRBV4-1	TGCGCCAGCAGCCAAACGGTTAGCACAGATACGCAGTATTTT	CASSQTVSTDTQYF
.	TRBD2	TRBJ2-1	TRBV7-8	TGTGCCAGCAGCCACCTAGCGGGGGGGCAGATAGCCGGCGCGAATGAGCAGTTCTTC	CASSHLAGGQIAGANEQFF
few	TRBD1	TRBJ1-1	TRBV2	TGTGCCAGCAGTATCGACAGGGACACTGAAGCTTTCTTT	CASSIDRDTEAFF
once	TRBD1	TRBJ2-5	TRBV7-2	TGTGCCAACAGCTGGACAAGGACAGGGGACGTACAAGAGACCCAGTACTTC	CANSWTRTGDVQETQYF
many	TRBD2	TRBJ2-1	TRBV18	TGTGCCAGCTCACTTCGGGAGGGCAATGAGCAGTTCTTC	CASSLREGNEQFF
many	TRBD1	TRBJ2-7	TRBV12-3/TRBV12-4	TGTGCCAGCAGTTTAAGGGCAGGGGGTCCCTACGAGCAGTACTTC	CASSLRAGGPYEQYF
.	.	TRBJ2-7	TRBV28	TGTGCCAGCCCTAGGGGCGGGAAGGGGGGCGGTGTTTGGGAGCAGTACTTC	CASPRGGKGGGVWEQYF
many	.	TRBJ1-6	TRBV5-8	TGTGCCAGCAGCTTGAGACAGGCGCAAAATTCACCCCTCCACTTT	CASSLRQAQNSPLHF
.	.	TRBJ2-1	TRBV20-1	TGCAGTGCTAGGAAAACAGACTACAATGCGCAGTTCTTC	CSARKTDYNAQFF
many	.	TRBJ1-4	TRBV6-6	TGTGCCAGCAGGAGGGAACTAAGTGAAAAACTGTTTTTT	CASRRELSEKLFF
many	TRBD2	TRBJ2-7	TRBV5-6	TGTGCCAGCAGCTTGATTCGGGGTGGCGGGAGGTACGAGCAGTACTTC	CASSLIRGGGRYEQYF
.	TRBD1	TRBJ2-3	TRBV27	TGTGCCACCCGGACAGGGAACACAGATACGCAGTATTTT	CATRTGNTDTQYF
.	TRBD1	TRBJ2-5	TRBV6-2/TRBV6-3	TGTGCCAGCAGTCACTGGAGGGACAGGGCCAAAGAGACCCAGTACTTC	CASSHWRDRAKETQYF
many	.	TRBJ2-3	TRBV20-1	TGCAGTGCTAGAGACAGGAGACCATACCTCAAGGATGGCACAGATACGCAGTATTTT	CSARDRRPYLKDGTDTQYF
many	.	TRBJ2-3	TRBV19	TGTGCCAGTAGTATGGTGGGGTCCCTCGCAGATACGCAGTATTTT	CASSMVGSLADTQYF
many	TRBD1	TRBJ1-2	TRBV6-6	TGTGCCAGCATACCTGGGGGGGGACAGATCTATGGCTACACCTTC	CASIPGGGQIYGYTF
.	.	TRBJ2-7	TRBV12-3/TRBV12-4	TGTGCCAGCAGTTTCAGCGACCCTACCTACGAGCAGTACTTC	CASSFSDPTYEQYF
many	.	TRBJ1-2	TRBV15	TGTGCCACCAGCCTCCGGGGGGACATTGGCTACACCTTC	CATSLRGDIGYTF
many	.	TRBJ1-2	TRBV12-3/TRBV12-4	TGTGCCAGCAGTTTAGAGGGGTTCCGGGGCTACACCTTC	CASSLEGFRGYTF
many	TRBD2	TRBJ2-3	TRBV12-3/TRBV12-4	TGTGCCAGCAGTGAAGCGGGAGACACAGATACGCAGTATTTT	CASSEAGDTDTQYF
many	.	TRBJ2-7	TRBV6-1	TGTGCCAGCAGTGAATGGTACGAGCAGTACTTC	CASSEWYEQYF
many	.	TRBJ2-5	TRBV10-3	TGTGCCATCAGTGAATCGAAGCCGGCGACCCAGTACTTC	CAISESKPATQYF
few	TRBD1	TRBJ2-7	TRBV27	TGTGCCAGCAGTTACACCGGGACAGTTTGGCACGAGCAGTACTTC	CASSYTGTVWHEQYF
.	.	TRBJ2-3	TRBV20-1	TGCAGTGCTAGTGGGGATTGGGTTACGCAGTATTTT	CSASGDWVTQYF
many	.	TRBJ2-7	TRBV20-1	TGCAGTGCCCCCGTGCAATCCTACGAGCAGTACTTC	CSAPVQSYEQYF
.	.	TRBJ1-1	TRBV7-6	TGTGCCAGCAGAGTCCAGGCGGGAACTGAAGCTTTCTTT	CASRVQAGTEAFF